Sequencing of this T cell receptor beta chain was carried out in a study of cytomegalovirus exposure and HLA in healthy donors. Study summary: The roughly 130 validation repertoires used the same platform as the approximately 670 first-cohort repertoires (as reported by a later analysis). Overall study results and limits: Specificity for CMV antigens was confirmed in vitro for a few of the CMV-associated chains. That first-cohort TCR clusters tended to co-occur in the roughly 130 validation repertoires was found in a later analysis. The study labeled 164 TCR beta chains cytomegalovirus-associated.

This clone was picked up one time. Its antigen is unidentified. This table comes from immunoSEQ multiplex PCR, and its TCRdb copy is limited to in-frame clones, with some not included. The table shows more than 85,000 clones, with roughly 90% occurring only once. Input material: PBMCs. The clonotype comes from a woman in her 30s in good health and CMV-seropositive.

CDR3 nucleotide sequence: TGTGCCAGCAGTGAAGCGCTTCGGCGGGGGGGCCACGAGCAGTACTTC. It translates to CASSEALRRGGHEQYF. The chain has TRBV2 and TRBJ2-7; 9 bases fit TRBD2. After removal of 0 bases from V and 5 bases from J, the junction contained 8 bases not matched to a gene. The CDR3 sequence is 16 residues long. Germline V gene lookup returns CDR1 SNHLY and CDR2 FYNNEI. Full variable domain (rest looked up from reference TRBV2 and TRBJ2-7): EPEVTQTPSHQVTQMGQEVILRCVPISNHLYFYWYRQILGQKVEFLVSFYNNEISEKSEIFDDQFSVERPDGSNFTLKIRSTKLEDSAMYFCASSEALRRGGHEQYFGPGTRLTVT.